Here is one TCR beta chain with its context. The antigen remains unidentified. The data originate from a study of immune evolution from preneoplasia to lung adenocarcinoma. CDR1 is MDHEN and CDR2 is SYDVKM in the germline V gene. V was pared by 9 bases and J by 1 base, with 8 bases of the junction left unmatched. CDR3 size: 14 residues. Using immunoSEQ multiplex PCR, the repertoire was profiled, and TCRdb retains in-frame clones only, with some absent. The table shows thousands of clones, with around 79% occurring only once. H&E slides confirmed each diagnosis, reviewed by two pathologists independently. Study-wide results and caveats: From normal lung to invasive adenocarcinoma, top clone frequencies appeared to decrease. Later-stage lesions appeared to have more T cells, more diversity, less clonality.

The J gene is TRBJ2-7, the V gene TRBV28, with 8 positions matching TRBD1. Sequencing was carried out using FFPE adjacent normal lung tissue. The clonotype was recovered from a person aged 55-80 years with lung adenocarcinoma. DNA of the CDR3: TGTGCCAGTATGCAGGGGGCATTTTCCTACGAGCAGTACTTC. Protein sequence: CASMQGAFSYEQYF.